Sequencing of this T cell receptor beta chain was carried out in a study of blood T cell repertoires in COVID-19. Study as a whole: In each case, the material was cDNA or gDNA derived from T cells, B-cell-depleted T cells, or PBMCs.

With 8 bases clipped from V and 6 bases from J, the junction kept 9 bases outside the gene matches. Germline values: CDR1 GTSNPN, CDR2 SVGIG (reference sequence). CDR3 size: 13 residues. Sequencing used immunoSEQ multiplex PCR; TCRdb keeps in-frame clones, though not all of them. The sample has some 140,000 clones, roughly 88% seen once; the top ten hold over 0.55%. Sequencing used peripheral blood. The chain recombines TRBV30 with TRBJ2-3; 9 nucleotides align to TRBD2. The clonotype comes from a man aged 60 to 75 with COVID-19, enrolled during active disease. CDR3 DNA: TGTGCCGGCGGACTAGCGTGGGGGGATACGCAGTATTTT. It specifies CAGGLAWGDTQYF.